This T cell receptor (beta chain) emerged from a study of early T cells in non-severe SARS-CoV-2 infection. Study context: Sequencing was performed on bulk RNA from unsorted whole blood, leaving chains unpaired. Study-level findings and limits: The study's VDJdb matching favored anti-spike CD8 responses and missed private and CD4 specificities.

Individual cDNA molecules received unique molecular identifiers during library preparation. TCRdb re-called the 5' RACE reads through MiXCR, storing one row per CDR3 protein. Found here are some 57,000 distinct CDR3 sequences, approximately 11% of them singletons; the top ten hold under 2%. The CDR3 sequence is 16 residues long. Germline CDR1 reads SGHTA; CDR2 reads FQGNSA. V shed 1 base and J 5 bases; nucleotides not matched to a gene: 6. At least ten counts were recorded for this clonotype. Its antigen is unknown. Sequenced material: whole blood. V usage is TRBV7-2 and J usage is TRBJ2-3; TRBD2 matches at 10 bases. The receptor comes from an adult who was a healthcare worker with PCR-confirmed SARS-CoV-2 infection or an uninfected control (not recorded which). For the CDR3, the DNA is TGTGCCAGCAGCTTAGTAGCGGGGGGCCGGAAAGATACGCAGTATTTT. Translating it yields CASSLVAGGRKDTQYF.